The present entry profiles one T cell receptor beta chain with its context. Its target is not known. This sample stems from a study of circulating and synovial CD4+ cells in juvenile arthritis. General observations from the study: Diversity here was lower than in bulk blood CD4 cells.

Donors were patients with active juvenile idiopathic arthritis. Germline V lookup: CDR1 LGHNA, CDR2 YSLEER. Losses at the gene ends were 1 base for V and 3 bases for J; bases not matched to a gene: 3. The CDR3 extends over 17 amino acids. Libraries were prepared by immunoSEQ multiplex PCR; TCRdb keeps only in-frame clonotypes and omits some of them. Of 15,000 or so clones in the sample, roughly 89% were seen once. The clonotype was recovered from a human donor with juvenile idiopathic arthritis. Specimen: CD4+ T cells from blood. The chain recombines TRBV4-3 with TRBJ2-6, with 10 nucleotides matching TRBD2. CDR3 loop: CASSQGAGGLGANVLTF. The CDR3 DNA follows: TGCGCCAGCAGCCAAGGAGCGGGAGGGCTTGGGGCCAACGTCCTGACTTTC.